Below are 19 T cell receptor beta chains sequenced from a single sample in a study of beta chain features in type 1 diabetes. The investigators reverse transcribed all of the isolated RNA, so they sequenced expressed TCRB transcripts. Some clones are missing from TCRdb's copy, which holds only in-frame ones; the method was immunoSEQ multiplex PCR. This table holds 120,000 to 150,000 clones, 9.5% to 10% found once. What was sequenced was central memory CD4+ T cells from blood. Every receptor here comes from a woman aged 40 to 50 in good health.

CDR3 residues: CASSPGDGSGRQYF. The CDR3 region has the DNA TGTGCCAGCAGCCCAGGGGATGGATCAGGGAGGCAGTATTTT. This chain uses TRBV7-2 with TRBJ2-3; the D gene is possibly TRBD1 (6 bases). The V and J ends lost 5 bases and 11 bases respectively, with 20 bases between them. The CDR3 has 14 residues. The germline gives CDR1 SGHTA, CDR2 FQGNSA.

The chain uses TRBV7-8 and TRBJ1-4, with D possibly matching TRBD1 (5 bases). The ends were cut back, 0 bases at V and 5 bases at J, with 13 bases in the middle. From germline, CDR1 is SGHVS and CDR2 FQNEAQ. This CDR3 contains 16 residues. The CDR3 region has the DNA TGTGCCAGCAGCTTAGCGGCAGGGTCGGTAAATGAAAAACTGTTTTTT. Translated, it gives CASSLAAGSVNEKLFF.

The V call is TRBV5-1, the J call TRBJ2-6, with D unresolved. Germline CDR1 reads SGHRS; CDR2 reads YFSETQ. The CDR3 is made up of 16 amino acids. Trimming removed 0 bases at V and 0 bases at J, with 7 bases between. The CDR3 DNA sequence: TGCGCCAGCAGCTTGGTACCACTCTCTGGGGCCAACGTCCTGACTTTC. Encoded protein: CASSLVPLSGANVLTF.

This chain joins TRBV2 and TRBJ2-1, with 7 bases aligning to TRBD2. This CDR3 region has 13 residues. The V segment lost 4 bases and the J segment 4 bases; nucleotides outside the gene matches: 1. Germline V gene lookup returns CDR1 SNHLY and CDR2 FYNNEI. The CDR3, as DNA: TGTGCCAGCAGTGCGCGGGGGTACAATGAGCAGTTCTTC. It translates to CASSARGYNEQFF.

The DNA for the CDR3 is TGTGCCAGCAGTGAACCTGGGACAGCCTACGAGCAGTACTTC. It yields the protein CASSEPGTAYEQYF. The chain uses TRBV2 and TRBJ2-7; TRBD1 matches 7 bases. Germline lookup yields CDR1 SNHLY and CDR2 FYNNEI. The CDR3 sequence is 14 residues long. With 2 bases clipped from V and 2 bases from J, the junction kept 3 bases outside the gene matches.

This chain joins TRBV5-1 and TRBJ1-4; no clear D gene. Deletions cut 0 bases from V and 3 bases from J, with 9 bases between. Germline-derived CDR1 and CDR2 are SGHRS and YFSETQ. This CDR3 is 15 amino acids long. CDR3 sequence reads: CASSLVSGSNEKLFF. The CDR3 DNA is TGCGCCAGCAGCTTGGTATCGGGGTCTAATGAAAAACTGTTTTTT.

The chain carries TRBV7-2 and TRBJ1-5; TRBD1 matches at 7 bases. CDR3 length equals 13 residues. Germline V gene sequence: CDR1 SGHTA, CDR2 FQGNSA. V shed 6 bases, J shed 4 bases, and the junction held 3 bases outside the gene matches. This CDR3 is CASRGTENQPQHF. In nucleotides, the CDR3 is TGTGCCAGCAGGGGGACAGAGAATCAGCCCCAGCATTTT. The complete variable domain, with remaining parts taken from reference TRBV7-2 and TRBJ1-5, reads GAGVSQSPSNKVTEKGKDVELRCDPISGHTALYWYRQSLGQGLEFLIYFQGNSAPDKSGLPSDRFSAERTGGSVSTLTIQRTQQEDSAVYLCASRGTENQPQHFGDGTRLSIL.

This clone was seen only a few times. The J gene is TRBJ2-3, the V gene TRBV9; maybe TRBD1 (6 bases). This CDR3 region has 15 residues. The V end was cut by 3 bases, the J end by 1 base, with 12 bases between. Per the germline V gene, CDR1 is SGDLS and CDR2 is YYNGEE. The DNA for the CDR3 is TGTGCCAGCAGCGCCCTGGCAGGGGGCACAGATACGCAGTATTTT. Residues: CASSALAGGTDTQYF.

The chain recombines TRBV7-2 with TRBJ2-2; 10 bases are a match to TRBD2. CDR1 and CDR2 (germline): SGHTA, FQGNSA. The CDR3 has 16 amino acids. The trim removed 6 bases at V and 6 bases at J, leaving 10 bases unmatched. The CDR3 loop is CASRSGGAGSPGELFF. The CDR3 bases are TGTGCCAGCAGAAGCGGGGGGGCCGGGTCGCCCGGGGAGCTGTTTTTT.

V gene TRBV11-2 combines with J gene TRBJ2-3; tentative D call: TRBD2 (5 bases). CDR1 and CDR2 (germline): SGHAT, FQNNGV. The CDR3 is made up of 16 amino acids. V lost 2 bases to trimming and J lost 0 bases, with 12 bases between them. CDR3 region: CASSLPARGSTDTQYF. In DNA form, the CDR3 reads TGTGCCAGCAGCTTACCCGCCCGGGGTAGCACAGATACGCAGTATTTT.

This rearrangement joins TRBV11-2 to TRBJ1-1; D not certain. In germline, CDR1 is SGHAT, CDR2 FQNNGV. V lost 5 bases, J lost 3 bases, and 4 bases lay in between. CDR3 length: 11 residues. DNA of the CDR3: TGTGCCAGCAGCCCATACACTGAAGCTTTCTTT. The encoded protein is CASSPYTEAFF.

This clone appeared a few times. The chain has TRBV2 and TRBJ2-2; the match to TRBD2 covers 11 bases. The CDR3 runs 17 residues. Germline CDR1 reads SNHLY; CDR2 reads FYNNEI. The V gene end was trimmed by 3 bases and the J gene end by 0 bases; junction bases not matched to a gene: 3. CDR3 DNA sequence: TGTGCCAGCAGTGAGGGTAGCGGGGGGGCGAACACCGGGGAGCTGTTTTTT. Amino acid sequence: CASSEGSGGANTGELFF.

This clone was seen more than once but under ten times. The chain is built from TRBV5-4 and TRBJ1-2; possible D gene TRBD1, 5 bases. The V end was cut by 2 bases, the J end by 6 bases, with 11 bases between. Germline CDR1 is SGHNT and CDR2 is YYREEE (reference sequence). CDR3 size: 13 residues. The CDR3 nucleotides are TGTGCCAGCAGCTTTAATTCGGGGGATGGCTACACCTTC. Its translation: CASSFNSGDGYTF.

In its sample, this clone was seen many times. This chain connects TRBV14 to TRBJ2-6; the match to TRBD1 covers 7 bases. V was pared by 6 bases and J by 2 bases, with 4 bases of the junction left unmatched. CDR3 length: 15 amino acids. Looked up from germline, CDR1 is SGHDN and CDR2 is FVKESK. The CDR3 reads CASSPTGTGANVLTF. The CDR3 coding sequence is TGTGCCAGCAGTCCGACAGGGACTGGGGCCAACGTCCTGACTTTC.

The table lists this clone with a few counts. V gene TRBV5-6 combines with J gene TRBJ1-1; 8 bases align to TRBD1. The CDR3 runs to 12 residues. Germline assignment: CDR1 SGHDT and CDR2 YYEEEE. J was trimmed by 11 bases and V by 2 bases; bases with no gene match: 5. DNA for the CDR3: TGTGCCAGCAGCTTTGACAGGGGTGCTGCTTTCTTT. It encodes CASSFDRGAAFF.

The J gene is TRBJ2-7, the V gene TRBV5-4; the match to TRBD2 covers 8 bases. The CDR3 is made up of 14 amino acids. Unmatched junction bases numbered 5, after V lost 0 bases and J lost 6 bases. In germline, CDR1 is SGHNT, CDR2 YYREEE (reference sequence). The CDR3 DNA sequence: TGTGCCAGCAGCTTGGCCGGGGGGGGTGGCGAGCAGTACTTC. Translating it yields CASSLAGGGGEQYF.

This clone has only a few counts. The chain recombines TRBV7-2 with TRBJ2-1; D is uncertain. This CDR3 has 13 amino acids. Trimming removed 3 bases from V and 4 bases from J, with 7 bases in between. The germline CDR1 and CDR2 sequences are SGHTA and FQGNSA. The CDR3: CASSFYLYNEQFF. CDR3 nucleotides: TGTGCCAGCAGCTTTTATCTGTACAATGAGCAGTTCTTC.

This clone was seen at least ten times. This chain joins TRBV7-9 and TRBJ2-4; TRBD2 matches at 10 bases. CDR1 is SEHNR and CDR2 is FQNEAQ in the germline V gene (reference sequence). The trim removed 5 bases at V and 7 bases at J, leaving 2 bases unmatched. The CDR3 is 13 residues long. CDR3 in amino acids: CASSPGLANIQYF. DNA of the CDR3: TGTGCCAGCAGCCCGGGACTAGCGAACATTCAGTACTTC.

This clone was detected a few times. The chain joins TRBV18 to TRBJ1-1, with a possible D match to TRBD1 (6 bases). The germline gives CDR1 KGHSH, CDR2 LQKENI. CDR3 length equals 16 residues. The germline V and J ends were trimmed by 4 bases and 5 bases, with 20 bases remaining between them. This CDR3 reads CASSLKAQGHATEAFF. CDR3 sequence (DNA): TGTGCCAGCTCACTCAAAGCTCAGGGGCATGCAACTGAAGCTTTCTTT.